The present TCR beta chain was sequenced within a study of blood T cell repertoires in COVID-19. Study-wide context: The origin of the acute and convalescent COVID-19 samples was the United States, Italy and Spain. PBMCs, B-cell-depleted T cells, or T cells provided the cDNA or gDNA that made up the material.

This CDR3 region has 16 residues. With V trimmed by 4 bases and J by 5 bases, 10 bases remained unmatched. CDR1 and CDR2 (germline): SGHRS, YFSETQ. Per the original methods: Amplification from reference gene primers served as the basis for estimated nucleated cell counts. Only in-frame clones appear in the TCRdb table, and some are missing; sequencing was by immunoSEQ multiplex PCR. The DNA was the basis for D and trimming; V, J and clone size are from that table. The data hold about 240,000 clones, with roughly 82% observed a single time. The TCR was taken from an older man with acute or convalescent COVID-19. The rearrangement joins TRBV5-1 to TRBJ2-2, with 8 nucleotides matching TRBD1. The specimen sequenced was peripheral blood. CDR3 region: CASSPGAGGKTGELFF. CDR3 coding DNA: TGCGCCAGCAGCCCTGGTGCAGGGGGCAAAACCGGGGAGCTGTTTTTT.